Presented here are 10 T cell receptor beta chains from one specimen sequenced in a study of cytomegalovirus exposure and HLA in healthy donors (dated by TCRdb to between 2016 and 2019). Library method: the immunoSEQ multiplex PCR assay. The multiplex PCR relied on a mix of 60 forward primers for TCR Vbeta segments and 13 reverse primers for TCR Jbeta segments. TCRdb provides this immuneACCESS table in a form limited to in-frame rearrangements. Some clones are lacking; in checked studies, under half of them reflect an unresolved V gene, and why the rest are absent is not known. The sample table lists 140,000 to 150,000 clones, roughly 70% of them with a count of one. In total, the top ten clones hold around 7% of the sample. The material sequenced was PBMCs. All receptors come from a man aged 25-40 years in good health and CMV-seronegative.

The chain employs TRBV7-2 and TRBJ1-2; D might be TRBD1 (5 bases). Germline CDR1 and CDR2: SGHTA and FQGNSA. The CDR3 has 14 amino acids. V was trimmed by 5 bases and J by 2 bases, leaving 12 bases between them. The CDR3 region has the DNA TGTGCCAGCAGCCCTGGGGCGGCGAACTATGGCTACACCTTC. It codes for CASSPGAANYGYTF. The whole variable domain, remainder taken from reference TRBV7-2 and TRBJ1-2, is GAGVSQSPSNKVTEKGKDVELRCDPISGHTALYWYRQSLGQGLEFLIYFQGNSAPDKSGLPSDRFSAERTGGSVSTLTIQRTQQEDSAVYLCASSPGAANYGYTFGSGTRLTVV.

The CDR3 DNA is TGCACCAGCAGCCAAGAACTACCTTACACAGATACGCAGTATTTT. Its translation: CTSSQELPYTDTQYF. The chain is built from TRBV1 and TRBJ2-3; TRBD2 is taken as the D call from the table, unchecked against the DNA. TRBV1 is a pseudogene segment. The CDR3 sequence is 15 residues long.

The chain couples TRBV5-8 to TRBJ1-2; D is uncertain. Deletions cut 4 bases from V and 0 bases from J, with 7 bases between. This CDR3 is built from 13 residues. The germline V gene encodes CDR1 SGHTS and CDR2 YDEGEE. The CDR3 DNA sequence: TGTGCCAGCAGCCCATCCACTAACTATGGCTACACCTTC. It yields the protein CASSPSTNYGYTF.

The chain uses TRBV7-2 and TRBJ1-5; 8 bases line up with TRBD1. The CDR3 totals 14 residues. Germline CDR1 SGHTA, CDR2 FQGNSA. The V segment lost 5 bases and the J segment 9 bases; nucleotides outside the gene matches: 9. DNA of the CDR3: TGTGCCAGCAGCCTGGACAGGGAACAGGGGCCCCAGCATTTT. It specifies CASSLDREQGPQHF.

In this sample, this clone turned up a few times. V gene TRBV5-4 combines with J gene TRBJ1-6; 8 bases line up with TRBD1. This CDR3 comprises 15 residues. V was clipped by 1 base and J by 8 bases; unmatched bases: 5. Germline assignment: CDR1 SGHNT and CDR2 YYREEE (reference sequence). The CDR3 reads CASSLPGGAYSPLHF. The CDR3 DNA is TGTGCCAGCAGCTTGCCAGGGGGCGCGTATTCACCCCTCCACTTT.

This clone was observed once. V gene TRBV11-1 combines with J gene TRBJ1-3; 7 positions agree with TRBD1. The germline V gene encodes CDR1 SGHAT and CDR2 FQDESV (reference sequence). This CDR3 is 15 amino acids long. V was pared by 5 bases and J by 2 bases, with 6 bases of the junction left unmatched. This chain's CDR3 is CASSGHRGPGNTIYF. The CDR3 DNA sequence: TGTGCCAGCAGCGGCCACAGGGGACCTGGAAACACCATATATTTT.

The chain is built from TRBV5-4 and TRBJ2-1; 13 nucleotides align to TRBD2. The germline gives CDR1 SGHNT, CDR2 YYREEE (reference sequence). The CDR3 covers 16 residues. V lost 7 bases and J lost 1; bases outside the gene matches: 5. The DNA of the CDR3 is TGTGCCAGCGGCAGGACTAGCGGGGGTTCCTACAATGAGCAGTTCTTC. Amino acids: CASGRTSGGSYNEQFF. The full variable domain, in which reference TRBV5-4 and TRBJ2-1 provide the parts outside the CDR3, is ETGVTQSPTHLIKTRGQQVTLRCSSQSGHNTVSWYQQALGQGPQFIFQYYREEENGRGNFPPRFSGLQFPNYSSELNVNALELDDSALYLCASGRTSGGSYNEQFFGPGTRLTVL.

This chain joins TRBV7-6 and TRBJ1-1; no definite D call. Germline CDR1 SGHVS, CDR2 FNYEAQ. The CDR3 runs to 11 residues. The germline V and J ends were trimmed by 6 bases and 10 bases, with 12 bases remaining between them. CDR3 DNA: TGTGCCAGCAGTACCCAATTCGGAGCTTTCTTT. Translation gives CASSTQFGAFF.

This sequence joins TRBV29-1 and TRBJ1-2; D possibly corresponds to TRBD1 (5 bases). Trimming removed 8 bases from V and 6 bases from J, with 22 bases in between. The germline CDR1 and CDR2 sequences are SQVTM and ANQGSEA. The CDR3 totals 14 residues. The CDR3 sequence: CSPLSEDNSHGYTF. The CDR3 DNA sequence: TGCAGCCCCCTTTCTGAGGACAACAGTCATGGCTACACCTTC.

V and J are TRBV6-1 and TRBJ1-1, with 7 bases matching TRBD1. CDR1 is MNHNS and CDR2 is SASEGT in the germline V gene. The CDR3 totals 15 residues. Trimming at V came to 10 bases and at J to 3 bases, leaving 14 bases not matched to a gene. The CDR3 sequence: CATLYPGGAYTEAFF. CDR3 nucleotide sequence: TGTGCCACCCTCTACCCAGGGGGAGCATACACTGAAGCTTTCTTT.